This TCR beta chain came from a study of cytomegalovirus exposure and HLA in healthy donors. Germline assignment: CDR1 SGHDT and CDR2 YYEEEE. The CDR3 is 15 residues long. The ends were cut back, 1 base at V and 1 base at J, with 11 bases in the middle. The protocol was immunoSEQ multiplex PCR, while the TCRdb copy is restricted to in-frame clones and leaves out a portion. The sample shows approximately 140,000 clones, around four fifths of them seen only once. The TCR was taken from a woman in her thirties in good health and CMV-seronegative. Sequencing input: PBMCs. The rearrangement joins TRBV5-6 to TRBJ1-1; D is unclear. Here the CDR3 DNA reads TGTGCCAGCAGCTTGTTAGAACTTTCGAACACTGAAGCTTTCTTT. It yields the protein CASSLLELSNTEAFF. Variable domain in full (rest from reference TRBV5-6 and TRBJ1-1): DAGVTQSPTHLIKTRGQQVTLRCSPKSGHDTVSWYQQALGQGPQFIFQYYEEEERQRGNFPDRFSGHQFPNYSSELNVNALLLGDSALYLCASSLLELSNTEAFFGQGTRLTVV.